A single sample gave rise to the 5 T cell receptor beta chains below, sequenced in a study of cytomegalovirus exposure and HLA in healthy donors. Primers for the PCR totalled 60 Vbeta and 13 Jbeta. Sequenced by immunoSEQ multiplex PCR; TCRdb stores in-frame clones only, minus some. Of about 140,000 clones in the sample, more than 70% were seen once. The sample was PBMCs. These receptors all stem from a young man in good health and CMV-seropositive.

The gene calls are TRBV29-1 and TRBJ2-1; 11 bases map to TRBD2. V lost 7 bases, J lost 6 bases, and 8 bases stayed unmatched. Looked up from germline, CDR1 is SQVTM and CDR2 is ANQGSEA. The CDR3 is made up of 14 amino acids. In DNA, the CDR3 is TGCAGCGCAGGAGGGACTAGCGGACTCAATGAGCAGTTCTTC. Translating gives CSAGGTSGLNEQFF.

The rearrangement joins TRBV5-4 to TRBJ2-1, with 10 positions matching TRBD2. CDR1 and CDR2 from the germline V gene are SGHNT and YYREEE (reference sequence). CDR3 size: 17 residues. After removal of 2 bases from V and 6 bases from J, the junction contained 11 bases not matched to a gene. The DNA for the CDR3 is TGTGCCAGCAGCTTACTGTCCCTAGCGGGAGAGTTCAATGAGCAGTTCTTC. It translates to CASSLLSLAGEFNEQFF.

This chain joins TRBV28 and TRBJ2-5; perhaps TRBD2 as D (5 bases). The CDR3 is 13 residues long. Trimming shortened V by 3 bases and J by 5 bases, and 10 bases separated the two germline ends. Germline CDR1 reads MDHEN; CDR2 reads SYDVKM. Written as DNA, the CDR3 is TGTGCCAGCAGTTTCCGGGGTATGGAGACCCAGTACTTC. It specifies CASSFRGMETQYF. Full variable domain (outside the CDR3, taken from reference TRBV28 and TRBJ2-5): DVKVTQSSRYLVKRTGEKVFLECVQDMDHENMFWYRQDPGLGLRLIYFSYDVKMKEKGDIPEGYSVSREKKERFSLILESASTNQTSMYLCASSFRGMETQYFGPGTRLLVL.

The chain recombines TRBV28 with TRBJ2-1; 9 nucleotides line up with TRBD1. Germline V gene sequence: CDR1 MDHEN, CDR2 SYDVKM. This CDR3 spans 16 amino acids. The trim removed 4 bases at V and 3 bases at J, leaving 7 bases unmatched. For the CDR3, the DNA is TGTGCCAGCAGTTCCCCCCGGACAGGGGACTACAATGAGCAGTTCTTC. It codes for CASSSPRTGDYNEQFF.

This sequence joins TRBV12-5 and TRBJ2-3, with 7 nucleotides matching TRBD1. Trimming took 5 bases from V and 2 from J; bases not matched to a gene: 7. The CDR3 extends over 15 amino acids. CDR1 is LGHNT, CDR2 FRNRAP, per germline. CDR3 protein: CASGLEQGITDTQYF. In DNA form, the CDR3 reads TGTGCTAGTGGTCTGGAACAGGGGATCACAGATACGCAGTATTTT.